The sample holds a few counts of the clone carrying this T cell receptor beta chain. Its antigen is unknown. These data come from a study of blood T cells in healthy people across ages. Study findings and constraints: It was not known whether donors were CMV positive (a possible confounder of expanded clonotype changes).

This CDR3 is 14 amino acids long. The V and J ends lost 6 bases and 2 bases, in that order; junction bases with no gene match: 10. Per germline, CDR1 SQVTM and CDR2 ANQGSEA. Alongside a J-beta primer mix, a sample-barcoded 5' primer served in a second PCR lasting about 7 to 12 cycles. TCRdb processed the 5' RACE reads anew with MiXCR; each CDR3 protein has one entry. The sample shows 1,100,000 or so distinct CDR3 sequences, 35% to 50% of them seen only once. A minimum of 6.5 million PBMCs was isolated per sample. The chain employs TRBV29-1 and TRBJ2-7; 7 bases are shared with TRBD2. The material sequenced was blood. This receptor was taken from a woman between 55 and 75 years old in good health. The CDR3 coding sequence is TGCAGCGTGGGGGGAGGGGAATTCACCTACGAGCAGTACTTC. Amino acid sequence: CSVGGGEFTYEQYF.